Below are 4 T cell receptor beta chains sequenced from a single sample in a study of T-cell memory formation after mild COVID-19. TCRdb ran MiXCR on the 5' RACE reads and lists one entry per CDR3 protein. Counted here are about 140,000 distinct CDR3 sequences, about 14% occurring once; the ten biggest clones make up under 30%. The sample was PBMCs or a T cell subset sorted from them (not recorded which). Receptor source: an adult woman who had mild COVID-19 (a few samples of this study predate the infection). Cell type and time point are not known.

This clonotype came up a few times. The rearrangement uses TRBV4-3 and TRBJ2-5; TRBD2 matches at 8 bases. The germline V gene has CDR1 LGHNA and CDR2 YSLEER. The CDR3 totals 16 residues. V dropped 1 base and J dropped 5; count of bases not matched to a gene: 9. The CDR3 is CASSQGVSGGWETQYF. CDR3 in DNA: TGCGCCAGCAGCCAAGGCGTCAGCGGGGGATGGGAGACCCAGTACTTC.

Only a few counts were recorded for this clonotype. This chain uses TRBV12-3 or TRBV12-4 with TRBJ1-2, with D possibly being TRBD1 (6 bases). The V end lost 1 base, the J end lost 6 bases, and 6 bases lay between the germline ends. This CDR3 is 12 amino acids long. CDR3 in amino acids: CASSLEGDGYTF. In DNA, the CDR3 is TGTGCCAGCAGTTTAGAGGGGGATGGCTACACCTTC.

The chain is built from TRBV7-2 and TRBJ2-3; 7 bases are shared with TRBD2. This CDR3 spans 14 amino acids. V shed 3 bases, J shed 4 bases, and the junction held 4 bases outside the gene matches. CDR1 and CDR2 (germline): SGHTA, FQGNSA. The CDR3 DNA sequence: TGTGCCAGCAGCTTTGCAGCGGGACCAGATACGCAGTATTTT. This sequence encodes CASSFAAGPDTQYF.

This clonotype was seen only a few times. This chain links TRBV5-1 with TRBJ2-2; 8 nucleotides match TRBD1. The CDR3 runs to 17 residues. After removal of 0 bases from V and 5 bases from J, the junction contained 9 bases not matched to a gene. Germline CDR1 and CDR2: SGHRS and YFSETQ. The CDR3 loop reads CASSLDAQGAETGELFF. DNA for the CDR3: TGCGCCAGCAGCTTGGACGCTCAGGGGGCTGAAACCGGGGAGCTGTTTTTT.